A single sample is the source of the 17 T cell receptor beta chains below, sequenced in a study of blood T cell repertoires in COVID-19. Produced via immunoSEQ multiplex PCR; TCRdb's table is partial and in-frame only. The sample consists of 300,000 to 450,000 clones, around nine tenths of them appearing once. The sequencing input was PBMCs or T cells enriched from blood (not recorded which). The receptors derive from a woman aged 25-40 years who had been exposed to COVID-19.

The gene calls are TRBV7-9 and TRBJ1-2; perhaps TRBD1 as D (6 bases). Germline values: CDR1 SEHNR, CDR2 FQNEAQ (reference sequence). The CDR3 is 14 residues long. Between the trimmed V and J ends, which lost 6 bases and 6 bases, there was a span of 17 bases. CDR3 DNA: TGTGCCAGCAGTCTCCTGGGGGGGCTCGATGGCTACACCTTC. Translation: CASSLLGGLDGYTF.

The chain employs TRBV7-5 and TRBJ2-7; whether TRBD2, the table's D call, matches the DNA was not checked. TRBV7-5 is tagged as a pseudogene. The CDR3 runs to 19 residues. The DNA of the CDR3 is TGTGCCAGAAGCCCGATACCGGGACTAGCGGGAGAATGCTCTTACGAGCAGTACTTC. Residues: CARSPIPGLAGECSYEQYF.

This chain joins TRBV28 and TRBJ2-3, with 9 bases aligning to TRBD2. Germline lookup yields CDR1 MDHEN and CDR2 SYDVKM. V shed 2 bases, J shed 2 bases, and the junction held 5 bases outside the gene matches. The CDR3 is 16 residues long. In DNA form, the CDR3 reads TGTGCCAGCAGTTTAGCGTCTAGCGGGACCACAGATACGCAGTATTTT. It yields the protein CASSLASSGTTDTQYF.

This chain links TRBV2 with TRBJ2-5, with D unresolved. V shed 3 bases and J shed 0 bases, with 8 bases lying between them. CDR1 SNHLY and CDR2 FYNNEI come from the germline V gene. The CDR3 totals 14 residues. The CDR3 protein is CASSDGQYQETQYF. CDR3 DNA: TGTGCCAGCAGTGATGGGCAGTACCAAGAGACCCAGTACTTC.

The chain is built from TRBV19 and TRBJ1-2; a weak D match, TRBD1 (5 bases). Trimming took 6 bases from V and 2 from J, leaving 19 bases between them. The CDR3 runs 16 residues. The germline V gene encodes CDR1 LNHDA and CDR2 SQIVND (reference sequence). The CDR3 loop is CASRTEALRQNYGYTF. DNA for the CDR3: TGTGCCAGTAGGACTGAAGCCCTCAGACAGAACTATGGCTACACCTTC.

V gene TRBV28 combines with J gene TRBJ1-3, with 7 positions matching TRBD1. With V trimmed by 4 bases and J by 5 bases, 20 bases remained unmatched. CDR1 is MDHEN and CDR2 is SYDVKM in the germline V gene. CDR3 length equals 19 residues. The CDR3 loop reads CASSSPAQTRDSDRNTIYF. Written as DNA, the CDR3 is TGTGCCAGCAGTTCCCCTGCCCAAACCCGGGACAGCGATCGAAACACCATATATTTT.

This chain links TRBV30 with TRBJ1-3; TRBD1 is a possible D gene (6 bases). The germline gives CDR1 GTSNPN, CDR2 SVGIG (reference sequence). The V end lost 5 bases, the J end lost 2 bases, and 13 bases lay between the germline ends. This CDR3 comprises 14 residues. This CDR3 reads CAWGPGAPGNTIYF. CDR3 sequence (DNA): TGTGCCTGGGGCCCAGGGGCCCCTGGAAACACCATATATTTT.

This chain connects TRBV18 to TRBJ2-3; 7 bases fit TRBD1. Germline CDR1 is KGHSH and CDR2 is LQKENI. V gave up 2 bases and J gave up 4 bases; unmatched junction bases: 3. The CDR3 is 14 amino acids. This chain's CDR3 is CASSPKQGPDTQYF. The CDR3 coding sequence is TGTGCCAGCTCACCAAAACAGGGGCCAGATACGCAGTATTTT.

For the CDR3, the DNA is TGTGCCAGCAGCCAAGATCTCAGTGATTCACCCCTCCACTTT. Its translation: CASSQDLSDSPLHF. The J gene is TRBJ1-6, the V gene TRBV3-1 (or the pseudogene TRBV3-2); D is unclear. Germline values: CDR1 LGHDT, CDR2 YNNKEL (reference sequence). CDR3 size: 14 residues. The V gene lost 0 bases and the J gene lost 8 bases, with 8 bases spanning the gap.

The chain links TRBV6-5 to TRBJ1-2; 7 nucleotides line up with TRBD1. Germline CDR1 MNHEY, CDR2 SVGAGI. Trimming at V came to 6 bases and at J to 5 bases, leaving 12 bases not matched to a gene. The CDR3 consists of 15 residues. CDR3 region: CASRKTGSERYGYTF. In DNA form, the CDR3 reads TGTGCCAGCAGGAAGACAGGGTCAGAGAGATATGGCTACACCTTC.

This chain connects TRBV11-3 to TRBJ2-7; D is possibly TRBD2 (6 bases). This CDR3 comprises 11 residues. Trimming shortened V by 6 bases and J by 4 bases, and 7 bases separated the two germline ends. Germline assignment: CDR1 SGHNT and CDR2 YENEEA. This CDR3 reads CASRGLYEQYF. Written as DNA, the CDR3 is TGTGCCAGCAGGGGACTTTACGAGCAGTACTTC.

In its sample, this clone was seen once. The CDR3 reads CASSQPYRETGNTIYF. CDR3 bases: TGTGCCAGCAGCCAACCTTACAGGGAAACTGGAAACACCATATATTTT. The V gene is TRBV3-1 (or the pseudogene TRBV3-2), the J gene TRBJ1-3, with a possible D match to TRBD1 (6 bases). Trimming removed 2 bases from V and 2 bases from J, with 13 bases in between. The CDR3 length is 16 residues. Germline V gene lookup returns CDR1 LGHDT and CDR2 YNNKEL (reference sequence).

The rearrangement uses TRBV25-1 and TRBJ1-1; D not certain. Germline V gives CDR1 MGHDK, CDR2 SYGVNS. This CDR3 spans 13 amino acids. With 2 bases removed from V and 3 bases from J, the gap between germline ends came to 7 bases. In DNA, the CDR3 is TGTGCCAGCAGTGAAGGGCCCTACACTGAAGCTTTCTTT. This gives the protein CASSEGPYTEAFF.

The gene calls are TRBV28 and TRBJ1-4, with a tentative D call TRBD1 (5 bases). Trimming shortened V by 11 bases and J by 5 bases, and 15 bases separated the two germline ends. Germline V gene data show CDR1 as MDHEN and CDR2 as SYDVKM. This CDR3 region has 13 residues. CDR3 region: CASVGGGNEKLFF. The CDR3 DNA sequence: TGTGCCTCCGTCGGGGGGGGGAATGAAAAACTGTTTTTT.

The V call is TRBV24-1, the J call TRBJ2-5, with 9 bases that match TRBD1. The length of the CDR3 is 16 residues. Per germline, CDR1 KGHDR and CDR2 SFDVKD. Trimming at V came to 4 bases and at J to 1 base, leaving 6 bases not matched to a gene. CDR3 in amino acids: CATSDPDRGAQETQYF. In nucleotides, the CDR3 is TGTGCCACCAGTGACCCGGACAGGGGAGCCCAAGAGACCCAGTACTTC.

This clone was detected once. This chain joins TRBV11-2 and TRBJ2-7; 9 bases match TRBD2. CDR1 and CDR2 (germline): SGHAT, FQNNGV. The CDR3 totals 13 residues. V trimming: 2 bases; J trimming: 12 bases; junction bases outside the gene matches: 8. The CDR3 sequence: CASSLRAGGVLYF. CDR3 sequence (DNA): TGTGCCAGCAGCTTAAGGGCGGGAGGGGTCCTGTACTTC.

The V call is TRBV4-1, the J call TRBJ2-7, with 8 positions matching TRBD2. V was clipped by 0 bases and J by 3 bases; unmatched bases: 7. This CDR3 is built from 16 residues. Per the germline V gene, CDR1 is MGHRA and CDR2 is YSYEKL. DNA of the CDR3: TGCGCCAGCAGCCAAGATCGTAGCGGGACAAGCTACGAGCAGTACTTC. This gives the protein CASSQDRSGTSYEQYF.